This TCR beta chain was sequenced for a study of identical twins. Findings of the study overall: Conclusions leaned on cross-sectional statistical analysis and did not track the same donors over time. Zero-insertion results could be subject to partial confounding by invariant MAIT and iNKT cells.

This clonotype was seen ten or more times. The antigen is undetermined. TCRdb ran MiXCR on the 5' RACE reads and lists one entry per CDR3 protein. The table lists some 600,000 distinct CDR3 sequences, just over 7% of them singletons. The V end lost 7 bases, the J end lost 6 bases, and 20 bases lay between the germline ends. This CDR3 is built from 15 residues. Germline CDR1 reads MRHNA; CDR2 reads SNTAGT. The same data also went into a second study, on yellow fever vaccine responses in identical twins.

Sequenced: PBMCs. This TCR was recovered from a woman aged 18-29 years in good health. The J gene is TRBJ2-3, the V gene TRBV6-4; possibly TRBD1 for D (7 bases). CDR3 nucleotides: TGTGCCAGCAAGCGAGATATGGCAGGGGGGGATACGCAGTATTTT. It specifies CASKRDMAGGDTQYF.